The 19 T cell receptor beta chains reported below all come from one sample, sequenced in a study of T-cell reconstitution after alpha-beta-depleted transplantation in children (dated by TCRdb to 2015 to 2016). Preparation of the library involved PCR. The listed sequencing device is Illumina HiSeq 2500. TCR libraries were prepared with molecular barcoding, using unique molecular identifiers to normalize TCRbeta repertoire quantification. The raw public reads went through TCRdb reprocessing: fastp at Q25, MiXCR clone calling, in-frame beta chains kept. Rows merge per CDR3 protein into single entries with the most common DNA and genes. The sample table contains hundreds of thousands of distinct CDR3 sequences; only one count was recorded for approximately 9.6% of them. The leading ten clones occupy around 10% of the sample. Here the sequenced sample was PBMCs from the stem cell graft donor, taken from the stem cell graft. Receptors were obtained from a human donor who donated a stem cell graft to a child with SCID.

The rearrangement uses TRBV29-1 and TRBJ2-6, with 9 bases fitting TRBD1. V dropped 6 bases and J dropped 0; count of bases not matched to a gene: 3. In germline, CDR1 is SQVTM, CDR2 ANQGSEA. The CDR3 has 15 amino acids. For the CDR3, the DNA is TGCAGCGTCGGGACAGGGAGCTCTGGGGCCAACGTCCTGACTTTC. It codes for CSVGTGSSGANVLTF.

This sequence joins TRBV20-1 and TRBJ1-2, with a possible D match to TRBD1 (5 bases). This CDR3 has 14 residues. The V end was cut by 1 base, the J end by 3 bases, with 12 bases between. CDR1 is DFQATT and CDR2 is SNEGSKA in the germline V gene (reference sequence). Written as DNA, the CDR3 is TGCAGTGCTAGAGTCTCTGGGACCCACTATGGCTACACCTTC. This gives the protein CSARVSGTHYGYTF.

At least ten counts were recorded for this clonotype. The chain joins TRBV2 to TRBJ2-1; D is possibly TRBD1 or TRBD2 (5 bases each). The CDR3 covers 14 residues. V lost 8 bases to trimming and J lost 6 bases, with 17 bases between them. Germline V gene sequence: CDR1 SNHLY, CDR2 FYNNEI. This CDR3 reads CASSGLAYVNEQFF. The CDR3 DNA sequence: TGTGCCAGCTCAGGGCTAGCCTATGTCAATGAGCAGTTCTTC. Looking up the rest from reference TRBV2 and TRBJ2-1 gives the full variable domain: EPEVTQTPSHQVTQMGQEVILRCVPISNHLYFYWYRQILGQKVEFLVSFYNNEISEKSEIFDDQFSVERPDGSNFTLKIRSTKLEDSAMYFCASSGLAYVNEQFFGPGTRLTVL.

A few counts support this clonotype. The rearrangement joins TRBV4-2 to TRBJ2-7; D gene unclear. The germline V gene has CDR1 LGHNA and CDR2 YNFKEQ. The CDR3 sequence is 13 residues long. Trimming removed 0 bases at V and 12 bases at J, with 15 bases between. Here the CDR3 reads CASSQEVGDGRYF. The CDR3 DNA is TGTGCCAGCAGCCAAGAGGTAGGAGACGGAAGGTACTTC.

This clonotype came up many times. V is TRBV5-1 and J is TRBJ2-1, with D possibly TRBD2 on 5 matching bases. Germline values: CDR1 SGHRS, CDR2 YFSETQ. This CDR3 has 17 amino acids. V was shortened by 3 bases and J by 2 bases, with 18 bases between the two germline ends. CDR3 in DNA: TGCGCCAGCAGCTCCGGGGAAGGTGACCAGACCTACAATGAGCAGTTCTTC. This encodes CASSSGEGDQTYNEQFF.

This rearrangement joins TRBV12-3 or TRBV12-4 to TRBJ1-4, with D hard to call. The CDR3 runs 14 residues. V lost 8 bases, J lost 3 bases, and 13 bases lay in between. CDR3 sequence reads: CASASSGANEKLFF. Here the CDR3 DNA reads TGTGCCAGCGCCAGTTCTGGAGCTAATGAAAAACTGTTTTTT.

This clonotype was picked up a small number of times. For the CDR3, the DNA is TGTGCCAGCAGCTTCATCCGGTACGAGCAGTACTTC. Its protein product is CASSFIRYEQYF. This chain joins TRBV7-9 and TRBJ2-7; D is unresolved. Germline-derived CDR1 and CDR2 are SEHNR and FQNEAQ (reference sequence). The CDR3 is 12 residues long. Trimming shortened V by 3 bases and J by 4 bases, and 7 bases separated the two germline ends.

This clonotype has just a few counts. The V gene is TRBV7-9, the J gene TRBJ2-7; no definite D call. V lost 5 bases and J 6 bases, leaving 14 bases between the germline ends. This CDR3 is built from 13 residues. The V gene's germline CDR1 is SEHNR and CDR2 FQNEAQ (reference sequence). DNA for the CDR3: TGTGCCAGCAGCCCCCCCTTGGGGTCCGAGCAGTACTTC. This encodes CASSPPLGSEQYF. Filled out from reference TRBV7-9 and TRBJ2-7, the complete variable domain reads DTGVSQNPRHKITKRGQNVTFRCDPISEHNRLYWYRQTLGQGPEFLTYFQNEAQLEKSRLLSDRFSAERPKGSFSTLEIQRTEQGDSAMYLCASSPPLGSEQYFGPGTRLTVT.

CDR3 in amino acids: CAISDPGGQLFPYEQYF. The DNA of the CDR3 is TGTGCCATCAGTGACCCCGGGGGACAGTTGTTTCCCTACGAGCAGTACTTC. This chain links TRBV10-3 with TRBJ2-7; D possibly corresponds to TRBD1 (7 bases). Germline lookup yields CDR1 ENHRY and CDR2 SYGVKD. The CDR3 has 17 amino acids. The ends were cut back, 3 bases at V and 2 bases at J, with 20 bases in the middle.

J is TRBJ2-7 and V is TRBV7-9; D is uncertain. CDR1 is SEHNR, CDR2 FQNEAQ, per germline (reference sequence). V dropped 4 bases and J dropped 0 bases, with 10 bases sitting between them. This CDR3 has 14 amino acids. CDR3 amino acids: CASSSPHTSYEQYF. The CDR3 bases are TGTGCCAGCAGCTCACCCCACACCTCCTACGAGCAGTACTTC.

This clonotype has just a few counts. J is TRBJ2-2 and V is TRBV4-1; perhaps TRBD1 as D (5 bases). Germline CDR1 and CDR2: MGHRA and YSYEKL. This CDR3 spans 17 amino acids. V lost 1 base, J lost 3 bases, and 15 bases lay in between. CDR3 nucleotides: TGCGCCAGCAGCCAAGTTCGGGTAGGGGCCTACACCGGGGAGCTGTTTTTT. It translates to CASSQVRVGAYTGELFF.

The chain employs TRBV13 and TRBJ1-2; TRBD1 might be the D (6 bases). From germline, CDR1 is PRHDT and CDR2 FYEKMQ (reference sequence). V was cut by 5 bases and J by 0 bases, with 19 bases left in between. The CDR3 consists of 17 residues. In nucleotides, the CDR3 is TGTGCCAGCAGCCCCCAGAGACTCCGGGACACTAACTATGGCTACACCTTC. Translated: CASSPQRLRDTNYGYTF.

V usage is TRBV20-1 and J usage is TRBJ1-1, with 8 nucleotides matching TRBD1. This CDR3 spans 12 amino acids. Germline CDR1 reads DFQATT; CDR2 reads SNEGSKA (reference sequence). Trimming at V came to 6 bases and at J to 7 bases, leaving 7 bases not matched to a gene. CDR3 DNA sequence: TGCAGTGCGACCGGGACAGGATTTGAAGCTTTCTTT. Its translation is CSATGTGFEAFF.

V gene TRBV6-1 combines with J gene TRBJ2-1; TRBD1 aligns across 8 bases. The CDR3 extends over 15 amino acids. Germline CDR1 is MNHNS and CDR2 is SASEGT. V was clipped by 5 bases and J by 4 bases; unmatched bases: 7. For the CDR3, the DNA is TGTGCCAGCAGTAAGGACAGGGTTAGGTACAATGAGCAGTTCTTC. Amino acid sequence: CASSKDRVRYNEQFF.

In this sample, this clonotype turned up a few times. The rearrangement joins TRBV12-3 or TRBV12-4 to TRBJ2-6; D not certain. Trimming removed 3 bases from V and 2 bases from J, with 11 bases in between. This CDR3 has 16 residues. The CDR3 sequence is CASSFSVPPGANVLTF. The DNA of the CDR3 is TGTGCCAGCAGTTTTTCTGTACCTCCTGGGGCCAACGTCCTGACTTTC.

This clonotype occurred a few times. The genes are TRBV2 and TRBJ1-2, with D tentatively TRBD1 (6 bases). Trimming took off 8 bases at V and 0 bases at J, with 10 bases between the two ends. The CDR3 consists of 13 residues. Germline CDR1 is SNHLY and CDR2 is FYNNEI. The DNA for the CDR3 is TGTGCCAGCGGAGGACAGTCTAACTATGGCTACACCTTC. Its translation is CASGGQSNYGYTF.

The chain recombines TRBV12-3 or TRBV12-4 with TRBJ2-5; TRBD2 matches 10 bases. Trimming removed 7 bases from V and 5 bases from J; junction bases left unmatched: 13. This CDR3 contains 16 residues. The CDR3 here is CASIKGTSAQWETQYF. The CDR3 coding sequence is TGTGCCAGCATCAAAGGGACTAGCGCGCAGTGGGAGACCCAGTACTTC.

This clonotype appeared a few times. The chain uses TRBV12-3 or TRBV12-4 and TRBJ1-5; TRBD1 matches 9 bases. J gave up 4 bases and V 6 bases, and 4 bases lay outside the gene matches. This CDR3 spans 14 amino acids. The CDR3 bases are TGTGCCAGCAGGACCGGGACAGGGAATCAGCCCCAGCATTTT. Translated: CASRTGTGNQPQHF.

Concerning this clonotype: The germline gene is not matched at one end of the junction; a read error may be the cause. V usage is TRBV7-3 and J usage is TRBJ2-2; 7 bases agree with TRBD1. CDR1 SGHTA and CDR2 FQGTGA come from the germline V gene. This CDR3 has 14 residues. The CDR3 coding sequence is TGTGCCAGCAGCCGGGACAGCTCCACCGTGGAGCTGTTTTTT. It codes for CASSRDSSTVELFF.